The 9 T cell receptor beta chains presented below share a single source sample, sequenced in a study of blood T cell repertoires in COVID-19. Only in-frame clones appear in the TCRdb table, and some are missing; sequencing was by immunoSEQ multiplex PCR. This repertoire shows about 33,000 clones, around 85% found once; its top ten account for about 25%. The sample taken for sequencing was peripheral blood. All receptors come from a woman aged 80 or over with active or convalescent COVID-19.

The CDR3 reads CASRETPFAGVGTDTQYF. In nucleotides, the CDR3 is TGCGCCAGCAGGGAAACACCTTTCGCGGGGGTGGGCACAGATACGCAGTATTTT. The rearrangement uses TRBV10-2 and TRBJ2-3; 7 bases are a match to TRBD2. The CDR3 loop spans 18 amino acids. Germline V gene sequence: CDR1 WSHSY, CDR2 SAAADI. V shed 6 bases and J 1 base; nucleotides not matched to a gene: 16.

For the CDR3, the DNA is TGTGCCAGCAGCTTCCGGGCTAACTATGGCTACACCTTC. Translating gives CASSFRANYGYTF. The genes are TRBV7-3 and TRBJ1-2; D remains unclear. Per germline, CDR1 SGHTA and CDR2 FQGTGA. The CDR3 is 13 residues long. V lost 3 bases to trimming and J lost 0 bases, with 5 bases between them.

This chain connects TRBV28 to TRBJ2-1, with a tentative D call TRBD1 (5 bases). Germline assignment: CDR1 MDHEN and CDR2 SYDVKM. Trimming took 6 bases from V and 2 from J, leaving 14 bases between them. The CDR3 length is 15 residues. The CDR3 DNA is TGTGCCAGCAGGGGGCCGACAAGCACCTACAATGAGCAGTTCTTC. This translates into CASRGPTSTYNEQFF. Full variable domain (outside the CDR3, taken from reference TRBV28 and TRBJ2-1): DVKVTQSSRYLVKRTGEKVFLECVQDMDHENMFWYRQDPGLGLRLIYFSYDVKMKEKGDIPEGYSVSREKKERFSLILESASTNQTSMYLCASRGPTSTYNEQFFGPGTRLTVL.

The rearrangement uses TRBV5-5 and TRBJ2-1, with D perhaps TRBD2 (7 bases). This CDR3 comprises 16 residues. V lost 4 bases, J lost 3 bases, and 17 bases lay in between. Germline V CDR1 and CDR2: SGHKS, YYEKEE (reference sequence). CDR3 DNA sequence: TGTGCCAGCAGCGCCCCCGGGGAGGGGGTCTACAATGAGCAGTTCTTC. Amino acid sequence: CASSAPGEGVYNEQFF.

J is TRBJ2-7 and V is TRBV12-5, with D perhaps TRBD1 (5 bases). CDR1 is LGHNT and CDR2 is FRNRAP in the germline V gene. V was pared by 0 bases and J by 4 bases, with 13 bases between. This CDR3 has 15 residues. The CDR3 here is CASGLVPLRVYEQYF. CDR3 in DNA: TGTGCTAGTGGTTTGGTACCTCTCAGGGTATACGAGCAGTACTTC.

The V call is TRBV2, the J call TRBJ1-1; D uncertain. The germline gives CDR1 SNHLY, CDR2 FYNNEI. The CDR3 loop spans 11 amino acids. The V end lost 4 bases, the J end lost 8 bases, and 8 bases lay between the germline ends. The CDR3 loop is CASSGKQEAFF. CDR3 nucleotide sequence: TGTGCCAGCAGTGGAAAGCAAGAAGCTTTCTTT.

The rearrangement links TRBV4-2 to TRBJ2-1; no definite D call. Germline lookup yields CDR1 LGHNA and CDR2 YNFKEQ. The CDR3 has 12 amino acids. The V gene lost 0 bases and the J gene lost 9 bases, with 6 bases spanning the gap. CDR3 DNA sequence: TGTGCCAGCAGCCAAGATCAGGTTGAGCAGTTCTTC. It encodes CASSQDQVEQFF.

The rearrangement links TRBV13 to TRBJ2-7, with a tentative D call TRBD2 (5 bases). The V gene's germline CDR1 is PRHDT and CDR2 FYEKMQ (reference sequence). V shed 4 bases and J shed 2 bases, with 15 bases lying between them. This CDR3 is 15 amino acids long. The DNA for the CDR3 is TGTGCCAGCAGCTCATTTACACCGAGGGCCTACGAGCAGTACTTC. This encodes CASSSFTPRAYEQYF.

The chain uses TRBV5-4 and TRBJ1-1; TRBD1 might be the D (6 bases). The CDR3 is made up of 12 amino acids. Trimming stripped 3 bases from V and 7 bases from J, with 10 bases between. Germline CDR1 reads SGHNT; CDR2 reads YYREEE (reference sequence). CDR3 sequence: CASSSEDSEAFF. CDR3 nucleotide sequence: TGTGCCAGCAGCTCCGAGGACAGTGAAGCTTTCTTT.